Below, 3 T cell receptor beta chains from the same sample are listed, as sequenced in a study of post-analysis software for immune sequencing data. Presence of unique molecular identifiers characterized the TCR beta cDNA libraries. TCRdb itself ran the PCR reads through MiXCR, one entry per CDR3 protein. The table shows 750,000 to 950,000 distinct CDR3 sequences, with about 53% occurring only once. Study-wide results and caveats: Roughly 5 TRBV segments, TRBV5-6, TRBV5-1 and TRBV20-1 among them, were found more frequent in patients than controls.

The antigens of these receptors remain unknown. The specimen was blood. The receptor source for this set is a girl aged 5-17 years with multiple sclerosis.

The rearrangement joins TRBV3-1 to TRBJ1-1; no firm D call. V lost 1 base and J 10 bases, leaving 10 bases between the germline ends. The length of the CDR3 is 12 residues. CDR1 LGHDT and CDR2 YNNKEL come from the germline V gene (reference sequence). The CDR3 bases are TGTGCCAGCAGCCAAGTACAAGGTCCAGCTTTCTTT. Its translation is CASSQVQGPAFF. Full variable domain (rest looked up from reference TRBV3-1 and TRBJ1-1): DTAVSQTPKYLVTQMGNDKSIKCEQNLGHDTMYWYKQDSKKFLKIMFSYNNKELIINETVPNRFSPKSPDKAHLNLHINSLELGDSAVYFCASSQVQGPAFFGQGTRLTVV.

This clonotype turned up a few times. The chain is built from TRBV5-5 and TRBJ1-5; D unresolved. V lost 0 bases and J lost 7, with 5 bases in between. Germline V gives CDR1 SGHKS, CDR2 YYEKEE (reference sequence). The CDR3 is 12 residues long. CDR3 in DNA: TGTGCCAGCAGCTTGGACCGGCAGCCCCAGCATTTT. Translation gives CASSLDRQPQHF.

The chain links TRBV11-2 to TRBJ2-6; D gene uncertain. V was shortened by 4 bases and J by 0 bases, with 7 bases between the two germline ends. The CDR3 is 15 residues long. Germline CDR1 reads SGHAT; CDR2 reads FQNNGV. The CDR3 protein is CASSSLHSGANVLTF. The CDR3, as DNA: TGTGCCAGCAGCTCTTTACACTCTGGGGCCAACGTCCTGACTTTC. The full variable domain, completed using reference TRBV11-2 and TRBJ2-6, is EAGVAQSPRYKIIEKRQSVAFWCNPISGHATLYWYQQILGQGPKLLIQFQNNGVVDDSQLPKDRFSAERLKGVDSTLKIQPAKLEDSAVYLCASSSLHSGANVLTFGAGSRLTVL.